The T cell receptor beta chain described here comes from a study of T cells in localized non-small cell lung cancer. General study findings and limits: Out of the top 100 tumor clones, a median roughly 58 were seen in adjacent lung. Without multi-region sequencing, intratumor heterogeneity could not be excluded.

TCRdb keeps only in-frame clones here, not all; method: immunoSEQ multiplex PCR. The table shows tens of thousands of clones, with about 83% occurring only once. J lost 3 bases, V lost 7 bases, and 15 bases had no gene match. The germline V gene encodes CDR1 SQVTM and CDR2 ANQGSEA. The CDR3 is 15 residues long. In regard to this clone: What it binds is unknown.

The rearrangement joins TRBV29-1 to TRBJ2-7; 7 nucleotides align to TRBD2. The source was peripheral blood, collected before any cancer treatment. The source of this sequence is a female donor aged 60 or older with stage I lung adenocarcinoma. The CDR3 sequence is CSEDGGGTRDYEQYF. Written as DNA, the CDR3 is TGCAGCGAGGATGGGGGAGGGACTCGGGACTACGAGCAGTACTTC.